These 9 T cell receptor beta chains were all obtained from the same sample, sequenced in a study of cytomegalovirus exposure and HLA in healthy donors. PCR primers comprised 60 Vbeta and 13 Jbeta primers. Clones were read by immunoSEQ multiplex PCR, and TCRdb kept only the in-frame ones, dropping some. This sample has some 130,000 clones, with approximately 80% found just once. The source material was PBMCs. Source of these receptors: a man aged 18-30 years in good health and CMV-seronegative.

The chain joins TRBV11-2 to TRBJ2-1; unclear D gene. V dropped 7 bases and J dropped 0 bases, with 13 bases sitting between them. CDR1 is SGHAT and CDR2 is FQNNGV in the germline V gene. The CDR3 runs 15 residues. The CDR3 bases are TGTGCCAGCACTCATTTAGAGCGCTCCTACAATGAGCAGTTCTTC. Residues: CASTHLERSYNEQFF.

J is TRBJ2-6 and V is TRBV9; D is possibly TRBD2 (5 bases). The CDR3 covers 16 residues. Germline V gene lookup returns CDR1 SGDLS and CDR2 YYNGEE. V dropped 6 bases and J dropped 0 bases, with 13 bases sitting between them. The CDR3 sequence is CASTPTAGSGANVLTF. For the CDR3, the DNA is TGTGCCAGCACTCCAACGGCGGGCTCTGGGGCCAACGTCCTGACTTTC.

The chain employs TRBV13 and TRBJ2-5; TRBD2 matches 8 bases. The CDR3 runs 14 residues. With 5 bases clipped from V and 4 bases from J, the junction kept 6 bases outside the gene matches. Germline V lookup: CDR1 PRHDT, CDR2 FYEKMQ (reference sequence). CDR3 in amino acids: CASSTGTSRETQYF. The DNA for the CDR3 is TGTGCCAGCAGCACCGGGACTAGTCGAGAGACCCAGTACTTC.

This sequence joins TRBV6-5 and TRBJ1-1, with D possibly being TRBD1 (5 bases). The germline V and J ends were trimmed by 7 bases and 7 bases, with 16 bases remaining between them. Germline V CDR1 and CDR2: MNHEY, SVGAGI. The CDR3 spans 13 residues. The DNA of the CDR3 is TGTGCCAGCAACAAACTGGGGGGACGTGAAGCTTTCTTT. The encoded protein is CASNKLGGREAFF.

The rearrangement links TRBV11-1 to TRBJ2-7; 8 bases are shared with TRBD2. V was pared by 5 bases and J by 4 bases, with 10 bases of the junction left unmatched. This CDR3 region has 15 residues. Germline V CDR1 and CDR2: SGHAT, FQDESV (reference sequence). This CDR3 reads CASSGSGTSAYEQYF. In nucleotides, the CDR3 is TGTGCCAGCAGCGGTTCCGGGACTAGTGCGTACGAGCAGTACTTC.

The J gene is TRBJ2-2, the V gene TRBV18; TRBD2 matches at 13 bases. V dropped 4 bases and J dropped 5; count of bases not matched to a gene: 7. Germline CDR1 is KGHSH and CDR2 is LQKENI. The CDR3 consists of 17 residues. The CDR3: CASSQLAGGPRTGELFF. The CDR3 DNA reads as TGTGCCAGCTCACAACTAGCGGGAGGGCCGAGGACCGGGGAGCTGTTTTTT.

This clone was seen once. The chain uses TRBV5-8 and TRBJ2-2, with D perhaps matching TRBD1 (5 bases). The CDR3 totals 15 residues. Germline CDR1 and CDR2: SGHTS and YDEGEE. The V end lost 0 bases, the J end lost 0 bases, and 6 bases lay between the germline ends. This CDR3 reads CASSLGQSNTGELFF. DNA of the CDR3: TGTGCCAGCAGCTTGGGACAGTCGAACACCGGGGAGCTGTTTTTT. Full variable domain (outside the CDR3, taken from reference TRBV5-8 and TRBJ2-2): EAGVTQSPTHLIKTRGQQATLRCSPISGHTSVYWYQQALGLGLQFLLWYDEGEERNRGNFPPRFSGRQFPNYSSELNVNALELEDSALYLCASSLGQSNTGELFFGEGSRLTVL.

This rearrangement joins TRBV6-1 to TRBJ2-1; D is uncertain. CDR3 size: 15 residues. The V gene's germline CDR1 is MNHNS and CDR2 SASEGT. Between the trimmed V and J ends, which lost 7 bases and 2 bases, there was a span of 15 bases. The CDR3 DNA reads as TGTGCCAGCACCCGCGCGGCTAGAACCTACAATGAGCAGTTCTTC. It translates to CASTRAARTYNEQFF.

J is TRBJ1-5 and V is TRBV10-1; D gene uncertain. CDR1 and CDR2 (germline): WNHNN, SYGVQD (reference sequence). The CDR3 extends over 13 amino acids. V shed 3 bases and J shed 4 bases, with 7 bases lying between them. The CDR3 protein is CASSDYGNQPQHF. The CDR3 DNA is TGCGCCAGCAGTGATTACGGGAATCAGCCCCAGCATTTT.